This T cell receptor (beta chain) was sequenced for a study of blood T cells in healthy people across ages (dated by TCRdb to the mid-2010s). In the study overall: In model experiments, roughly one uniquely barcoded TCR beta cDNA molecule per two T cells was captured by template switching. Donors were grouped into four age groups: young (average approximately 16 years), middle-aged (39), aged (around 66) and long-lived (about 82). Donors of different ages were randomly distributed across sequencing lanes to avoid experimental bias. To track age-related changes in TCR beta repertoire diversity, the study relied on deep sequencing normalized with unique cDNA molecular identifiers. Using the same blood draw, the study looked at two additional independent replicas of 1 million unique cDNA reads for two donors, one aged 18 to 30 and the other aged 80 or older.

In the case of this clonotype: Its binding antigen is unknown. No clone much larger than this one lies a single base away; base qualities are absent.

The method behind the library was 5' RACE. Reads for this sample came from an Illumina HiSeq 2500. A second PCR of roughly 7 to 11 cycles was run with a J-beta primer mix and a sample-barcoded 5' primer. A template-switch 5' adaptor carrying 12 random nucleotides introduced a unique molecular identifier onto each TCR beta cDNA molecule. Each sample yielded at least 2.5 million CDR3-containing paired-end reads. First-strand cDNA synthesis was performed from all RNA using the Mint cDNA synthesis kit, with priming by a TRBC-specific oligonucleotide. All cDNA was treated with uracil-DNA glycosylase and then went through a first 18-cycle PCR with the universal primers M1SS and BC2_uni_R. The authors' analysis ran thus. For normalization, 1 million high-quality reads, each with a distinct molecular identifier, were randomly selected from each sample. Reads with shared molecular identifiers were discarded instead of being binned into consensus sequences. MiTCR, run with a Q25 quality threshold and the strictest error-elimination algorithm, handled CDR3 identification, clonotype clustering and error correction. A nonparametric unseen species model using Euler transformation provided a lower-bound estimate of total TCR beta diversity. TCRdb ran its own pipeline on the public reads, namely fastp trimming at Q25 and MiXCR clone calling, and kept in-frame beta chains. Identical CDR3 proteins give one entry, which carries the most common genes and DNA. TCRdb assigned the V and J calls; the authors' analysis was not used. The sample data list 1.5 million or so distinct CDR3 sequences, and roughly 45% of these were observed just once. The ten largest clones add up to roughly 8.2% of the sample.

The roughly 42 donors, aged roughly 6 to 95 years, were systemically healthy Caucasian individuals from Russia. Each donor gave 8 to 10 milliliters of peripheral blood, drawn into EDTA-treated Vacutainer tubes. Ficoll-Paque density-gradient centrifugation was used to isolate PBMCs, with at least 6 million obtained per sample. Total RNA, at least 6 micrograms per sample, was extracted from PBMCs with Trizol reagent. Naive CD45RAhigh/CD27high T cell percentages were measured by flow cytometry on a PBMC aliquot from every donor. The paper as a whole reports these results and caveats: As age increased, observed TCR beta diversity per million T cells dropped in a roughly linear way, and a significant reduction was already evident by age 40. Compared with the aged group, the long-lived group had more naive CD4+ T cells, fewer expanded clones and increased TCR diversity, a pattern suggesting age selection. Because profiling used bulk unsorted PBMCs, naive and antigen-experienced compartments could not be compared conclusively. Total diversity estimates from one million sequenced T cells were considered lower bounds and underestimates. A strong correlation was found between observed TCR beta diversity and the percentage of naive T cells measured by flow cytometry. Donor CMV infection status was unknown, potentially confounding age-related changes in expanded clonotypes.

CDR1 and CDR2, per the germline V gene, are MRHNA and SNTAGT. V loses 6 bases at its end and J loses 3 bases; junction bases beyond the gene matches: 5. From the cysteine up to the phenylalanine, the CDR3 has a length of 15 residues. Of the read, only the CDR3 DNA is kept; its 45 bases are in frame from base 1. The sequenced sample was blood. The chain is made from TRBV6-4 and TRBJ1-2; 12 bases in the junction line up with TRBD1. This receptor was identified in a woman between 18 and 29 years old in good health. The CDR3 has the sequence CASRLGTGGDYGYTF. The DNA sequence is given as TGTGCCAGCAGATTGGGGACAGGGGGCGACTATGGCTACACCTTC.